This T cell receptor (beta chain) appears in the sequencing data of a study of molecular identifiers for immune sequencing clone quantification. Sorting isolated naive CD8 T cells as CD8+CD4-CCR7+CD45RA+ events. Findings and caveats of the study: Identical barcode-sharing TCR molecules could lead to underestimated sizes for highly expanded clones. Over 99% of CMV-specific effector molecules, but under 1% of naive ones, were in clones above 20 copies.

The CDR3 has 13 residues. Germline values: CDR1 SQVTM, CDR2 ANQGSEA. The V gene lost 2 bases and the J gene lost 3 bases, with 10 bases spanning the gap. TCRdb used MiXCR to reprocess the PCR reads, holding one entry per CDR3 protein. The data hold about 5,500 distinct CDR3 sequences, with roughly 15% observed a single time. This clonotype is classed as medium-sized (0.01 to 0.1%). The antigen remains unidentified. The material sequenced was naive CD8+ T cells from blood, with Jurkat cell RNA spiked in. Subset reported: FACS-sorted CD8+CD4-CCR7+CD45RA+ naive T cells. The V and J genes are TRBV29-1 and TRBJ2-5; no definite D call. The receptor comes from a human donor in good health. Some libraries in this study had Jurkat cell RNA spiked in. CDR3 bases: TGCAGCGTTGAAATGAGCGCAAAAGAGACCCAGTACTTC. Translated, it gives CSVEMSAKETQYF.